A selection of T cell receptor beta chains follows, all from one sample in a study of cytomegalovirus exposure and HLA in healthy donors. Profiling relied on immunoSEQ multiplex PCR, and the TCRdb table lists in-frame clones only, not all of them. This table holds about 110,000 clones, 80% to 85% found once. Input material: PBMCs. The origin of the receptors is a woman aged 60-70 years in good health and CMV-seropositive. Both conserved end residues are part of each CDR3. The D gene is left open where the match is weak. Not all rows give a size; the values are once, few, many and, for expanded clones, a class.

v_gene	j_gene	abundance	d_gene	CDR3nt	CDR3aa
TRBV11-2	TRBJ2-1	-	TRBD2	TGTGCCAGCAGAGCGGGAGGAACGGGATACAATGAGCAGTTCTTC	CASRAGGTGYNEQFF
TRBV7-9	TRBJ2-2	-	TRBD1	TGTGCCAGCAGCTTATGGGACAGGGGGCAAACCGGGGAGCTGTTTTTT	CASSLWDRGQTGELFF
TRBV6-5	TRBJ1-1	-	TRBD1	TGTGCCAGCTCGGGACAGCTGAACACTGAAGCTTTCTTT	CASSGQLNTEAFF
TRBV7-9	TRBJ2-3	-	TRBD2	TGTGCCAGCAGATCCGACAGACAGGAGACTAGCGGGAGGCCTAGACCGCAGTATTTT	CASRSDRQETSGRPRPQYF
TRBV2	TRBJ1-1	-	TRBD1	TGTGCCAGCAGGGGACAGGTCGGTGAAGCTTTCTTT	CASRGQVGEAFF
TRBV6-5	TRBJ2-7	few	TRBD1	TGTGCCAGCAGTCGGACAGGGGCATCCTACGAGCAGTACTTC	CASSRTGASYEQYF
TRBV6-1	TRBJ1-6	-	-	TGTGCCAGCAGTGGGAGGGTGGGGAATTCACCCCTCCACTTT	CASSGRVGNSPLHF
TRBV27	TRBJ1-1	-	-	TGTGCCAGCAGTTTATATCAGGCAATGAACACTGAAGCTTTCTTT	CASSLYQAMNTEAFF
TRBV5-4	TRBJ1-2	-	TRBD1	TGTGCCAGCAGCTGGGGGACAGGGGATGGCTACACCTTC	CASSWGTGDGYTF
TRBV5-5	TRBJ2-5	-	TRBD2	TGTGCCAGCAGCTTTCGCCTAGCGGGAGGGGTTGAGACCCAGTACTTC	CASSFRLAGGVETQYF
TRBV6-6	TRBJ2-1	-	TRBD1	TGTGCCAGCGCCGACAGGGGGCCCCACCTGAATGAGCAGTTCTTC	CASADRGPHLNEQFF
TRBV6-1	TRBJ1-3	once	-	TGTGCCAGCAGTGAAGAGGGGTATTTGTTGCTCTCTGGAAACACCATATATTTT	CASSEEGYLLLSGNTIYF
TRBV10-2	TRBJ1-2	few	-	TGCGCCAGCAGTGAGACCCAGGGGAACTATGGCTACACCTTC	CASSETQGNYGYTF
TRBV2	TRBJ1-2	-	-	TGTGCCAGCAGTGTGGAGGGAAGGAGCCCCTATGGCTACACCTTC	CASSVEGRSPYGYTF
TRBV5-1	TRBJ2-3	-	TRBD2	TGCGCCAGCAGCTGGGACCCTCCCTTACTAGCGGGGGAGGGTGGGGATACGCAGTATTTT	CASSWDPPLLAGEGGDTQYF
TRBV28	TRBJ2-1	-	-	TGTGCCAGCAGTTTAGTGTCCGCCGGCTCCTACAATGAGCAGTTCTTC	CASSLVSAGSYNEQFF
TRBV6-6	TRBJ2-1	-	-	TGTGCCAGCAGTTACTCGCTAAAGGGGCTCAATGAGCAGTTCTTC	CASSYSLKGLNEQFF
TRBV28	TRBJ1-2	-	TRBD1	TGTGCCAGCAGTTTTCGACAGGGAAGAGGGTATGGCTACACCTTC	CASSFRQGRGYGYTF
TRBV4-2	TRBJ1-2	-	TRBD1	TGTGCCAGCAGCCAAGAACGGACAGGGGGCTACTATGGCTACACCTTC	CASSQERTGGYYGYTF
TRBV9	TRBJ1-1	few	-	TGTGCCAGCAGCGCCCCATGGGGCAATATGAACACTGAAGCTTTCTTT	CASSAPWGNMNTEAFF
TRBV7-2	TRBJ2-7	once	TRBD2	TGTGCCAGCAGCTTAGCTGGCGGGAGTTTTCGCGAGCAGTACTTC	CASSLAGGSFREQYF
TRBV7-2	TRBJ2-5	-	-	TGTGCCAGCAGCTTAGGCGTACACCAAGAGACCCAGTACTTC	CASSLGVHQETQYF
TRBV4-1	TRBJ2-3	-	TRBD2	TGCGCCAGCAGCCTAGCTCGACTAGCGGGAGGGATTGGGGGGAGTTTCACAGATACGCAGTATTTT	CASSLARLAGGIGGSFTDTQYF
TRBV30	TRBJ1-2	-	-	TGTGCCTGGAGTGTACCCGGGGGGAATAACTATGGCTACACCTTC	CAWSVPGGNNYGYTF
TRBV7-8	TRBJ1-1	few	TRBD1	TGTGCCAGCAGCTCGACAGGGATGAACACTGAAGCTTTCTTT	CASSSTGMNTEAFF